This is a list of T cell receptor beta chains from one sample in a study of response to subunit inactivated influenza vaccine. MiXCR, applied by TCRdb to the RT-PCR reads, yields one record per CDR3 protein. The table has more than 500,000 distinct CDR3 sequences, 11% seen once; the top ten hold approximately 11%. In addition, the sample was reused for a study of T cells expressing NK-cell markers.

The sample was PBMCs from blood, taken on the day of vaccination. All receptors derive from a man aged 50-59 years who received an inactivated influenza vaccine. CDR3s include the opening cysteine and the closing phenylalanine or tryptophan. A D gene is named only where the DNA matches it firmly. For some rows the clone size is stated as once, few or many, or as a class when expanded; others skip it.

TRBD1	.	TRBV15	CATSSGRGRTGELFF
.	few	TRBV7-9	CASSLSRGGPSTDTQYF
TRBD1	.	TRBV5-1	CASSKDRGDTEAFF
.	.	TRBV29-1	CSVDPASGEQFF
TRBD1	few	TRBV3-1	CASSHSGRQGWLDQPQHF
.	many	TRBV4-1	CASRQSAMNTEAFF
.	.	TRBV28	CASSPRQVSSGANVLTF
.	.	TRBV30	CAWSVGGPEAFF
.	.	TRBV12-3/TRBV12-4	CASSRTNWETQYF
.	.	TRBV5-5	CASSFSSRLNQPQHF
.	.	TRBV6-5	CASSYLQGEQYF
.	.	TRBV29-1	CSVAGTRSTGANVLTF
.	few	TRBV14	CASSQSLGVSTDTQYF
.	.	TRBV27	CASSPSGVGYVNTEAFF
.	many	TRBV11-2	CASSLVPNEQYF
TRBD1	few	TRBV19	CASSPGQGRYEQYF
.	.	TRBV7-2	CASSLVREGNSPLHF
.	few	TRBV4-2	CASSQATGDGYTF
TRBD2	many	TRBV10-3	CAISGNSGREIGEQFF
TRBD2	few	TRBV12-3/TRBV12-4	CASSSAGLAGGEQFF
.	.	TRBV6-1	CASRFTGLDTGELFF
TRBD2	few	TRBV27	CASSLFGLAGNYEQYF
.	.	TRBV19	CASQRDPTSYEQYF
.	many	TRBV12-3/TRBV12-4	CASSLQGGNQPQHF
.	few	TRBV9	CASSSRLADVSGANVLTF
.	.	TRBV28	CASSLTARQETQYF
.	few	TRBV4-2	CASSAIDPGESGELFF
.	.	TRBV20-1	CSARLPRNYGYTF
.	.	TRBV20-1	CSARGTRTASSYNEQFF
.	few	TRBV6-5	CASSYSIGARTDTQYF
TRBD1	few	TRBV11-2	CASTRDAGQGGEKLFF
.	many	TRBV29-1	CSVTNSYEQYF
.	.	TRBV20-1	CSASGGPLEQYF
.	.	TRBV10-3	CAISESSGNTEAFF
TRBD1	.	TRBV5-1	CASSTGQGEQETQYF
.	.	TRBV18	CASSPPTRDGYTF
.	.	TRBV20-1	CSARLARGFEETQYF
.	few	TRBV6-1	CASSPWGANLGNEQFF
TRBD2	many	TRBV18	CASSSTSEGYEQYF
.	.	TRBV18	CASSPDLPVMNTEAFF
TRBD2	few	TRBV7-2	CASSPTLLAGVYNEQFF
TRBD2	.	TRBV6-2/TRBV6-3	CASSYTPGLADTDTQYF
TRBD2	.	TRBV6-1	CASSEAWLAGGSAYEQFF
TRBD1	.	TRBV20-1	CSAKPGQGSSTDTQYF
.	many	TRBV12-3/TRBV12-4	CASSLQWQPQHF
TRBD2	many	TRBV7-2	CASSLVTSGVGYEQFF
.	many	TRBV20-1	CSARQQSRGEQYF
TRBD2	many	TRBV4-1	CASSPVAGGSHYEQYF